This entry describes one T cell receptor (beta chain). Its antigen remains unknown. All patients experienced relapse after autologous stem cell transplantation, and brentuximab vedotin exposure was variable. The patients, who had relapsed/refractory classical Hodgkin lymphoma, achieved best responses of complete response, partial response or progressive disease. These data come from a study of PD-1 blockade in classical Hodgkin lymphoma. Study information: Nivolumab dosed at 3 mg/kg went to patients intravenously every 2 weeks. Study-wide points: Reported baseline diversity: healthy donors highest, relapsed/refractory patients lowest. The authors excluded patients who started nivolumab under 1 year after ASCT.

The CDR3 length is 15 residues. Germline loops: CDR1 MNHNS, CDR2 SASEGT. Deletions cut 4 bases from V and 7 bases from J, with 16 bases between. Clones were read by immunoSEQ multiplex PCR, and TCRdb kept only the in-frame ones, dropping some. The table has over 20,000 clones, roughly 75% seen once; the top ten hold roughly a quarter. The chain combines TRBV6-1 with TRBJ2-2; possibly TRBD2 for D (5 bases). This sequence was found in a human donor with classical Hodgkin lymphoma. The specimen was peripheral blood mononuclear cells (PBMCs), collected before the second cycle of nivolumab. CDR3 DNA sequence: TGTGCCAGCAGTGTGGTGAGGGTTGCGGGCGGGGAGCTGTTTTTT. This codes for CASSVVRVAGGELFF.